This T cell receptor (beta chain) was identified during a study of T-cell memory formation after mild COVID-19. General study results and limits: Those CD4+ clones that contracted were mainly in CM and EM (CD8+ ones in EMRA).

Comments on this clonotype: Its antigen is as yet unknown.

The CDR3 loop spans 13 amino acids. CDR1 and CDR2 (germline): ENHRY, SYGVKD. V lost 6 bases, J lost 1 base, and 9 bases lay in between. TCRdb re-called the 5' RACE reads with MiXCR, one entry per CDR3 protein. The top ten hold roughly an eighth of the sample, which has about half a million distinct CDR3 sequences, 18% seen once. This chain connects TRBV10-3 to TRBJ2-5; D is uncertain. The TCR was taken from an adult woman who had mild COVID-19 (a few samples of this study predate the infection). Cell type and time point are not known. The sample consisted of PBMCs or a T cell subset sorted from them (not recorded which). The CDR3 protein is CAIRDLFQETQYF. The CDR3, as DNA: TGTGCCATCAGGGACCTATTCCAAGAGACCCAGTACTTC.